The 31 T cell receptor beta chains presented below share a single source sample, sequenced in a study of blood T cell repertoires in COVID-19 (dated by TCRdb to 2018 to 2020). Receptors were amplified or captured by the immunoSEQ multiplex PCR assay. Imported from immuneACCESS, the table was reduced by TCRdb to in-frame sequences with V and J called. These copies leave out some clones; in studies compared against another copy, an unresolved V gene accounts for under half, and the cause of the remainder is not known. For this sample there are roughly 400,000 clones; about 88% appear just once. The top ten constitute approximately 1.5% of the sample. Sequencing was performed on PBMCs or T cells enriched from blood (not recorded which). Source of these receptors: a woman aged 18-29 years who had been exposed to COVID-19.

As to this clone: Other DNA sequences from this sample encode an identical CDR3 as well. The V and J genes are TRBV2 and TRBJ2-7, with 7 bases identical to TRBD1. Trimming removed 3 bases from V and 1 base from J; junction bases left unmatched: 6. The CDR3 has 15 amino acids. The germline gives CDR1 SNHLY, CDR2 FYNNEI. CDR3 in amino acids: CASSDVGTDSYEQYF. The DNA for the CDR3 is TGTGCCAGCAGTGATGTCGGGACAGATTCCTACGAGCAGTACTTC.

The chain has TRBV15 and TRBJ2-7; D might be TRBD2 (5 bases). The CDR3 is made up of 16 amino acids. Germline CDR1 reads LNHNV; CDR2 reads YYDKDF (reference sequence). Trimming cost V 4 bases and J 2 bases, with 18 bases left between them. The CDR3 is CATSTIGLGVTYEQYF. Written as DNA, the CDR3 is TGTGCCACCAGCACAATCGGACTGGGCGTAACCTACGAGCAGTACTTC. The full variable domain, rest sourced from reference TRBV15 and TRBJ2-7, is DAMVIQNPRYQVTQFGKPVTLSCSQTLNHNVMYWYQQKSSQAPKLLFHYYDKDFNNEADTPDNFQSRRPNTSFCFLDIRSPGLGDTAMYLCATSTIGLGVTYEQYFGPGTRLTVT.

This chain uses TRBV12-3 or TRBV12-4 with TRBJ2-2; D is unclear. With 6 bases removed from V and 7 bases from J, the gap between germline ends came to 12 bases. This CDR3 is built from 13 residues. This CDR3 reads CASSKHGGGELFF. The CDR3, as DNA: TGTGCCAGCAGCAAGCATGGCGGCGGGGAGCTGTTTTTT.

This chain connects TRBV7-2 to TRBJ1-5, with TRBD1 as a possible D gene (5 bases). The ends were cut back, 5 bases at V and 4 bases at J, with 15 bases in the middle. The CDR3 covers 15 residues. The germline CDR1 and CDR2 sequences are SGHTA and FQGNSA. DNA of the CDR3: TGTGCCAGCAGCCATGGGGCGGGGTTAAATCAGCCCCAGCATTTT. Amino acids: CASSHGAGLNQPQHF.

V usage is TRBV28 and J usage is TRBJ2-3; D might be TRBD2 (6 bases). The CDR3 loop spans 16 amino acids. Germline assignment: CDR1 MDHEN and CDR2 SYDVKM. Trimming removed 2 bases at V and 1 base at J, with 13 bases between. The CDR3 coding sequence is TGTGCCAGCAGTTTACCCCGGGGAGGCGGCACAGATACGCAGTATTTT. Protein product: CASSLPRGGGTDTQYF.

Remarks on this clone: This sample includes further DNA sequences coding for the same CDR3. Here the CDR3 reads CAWSVQGNQPQHF. The CDR3 region has the DNA TGTGCCTGGAGTGTCCAGGGGAATCAGCCCCAGCATTTT. The rearrangement uses TRBV30 and TRBJ1-5, with TRBD1 as a possible D gene (6 bases). The CDR3 covers 13 residues. V shed 0 bases and J shed 4 bases, with 7 bases lying between them. Per germline, CDR1 GTSNPN and CDR2 SVGIG (reference sequence).

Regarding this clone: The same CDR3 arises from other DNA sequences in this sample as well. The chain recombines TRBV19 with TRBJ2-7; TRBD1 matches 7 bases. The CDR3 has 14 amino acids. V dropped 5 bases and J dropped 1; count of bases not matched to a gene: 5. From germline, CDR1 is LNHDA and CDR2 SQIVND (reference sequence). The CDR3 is CASSPYRGSYEQYF. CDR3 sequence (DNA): TGTGCCAGTAGTCCGTACAGGGGATCCTACGAGCAGTACTTC.

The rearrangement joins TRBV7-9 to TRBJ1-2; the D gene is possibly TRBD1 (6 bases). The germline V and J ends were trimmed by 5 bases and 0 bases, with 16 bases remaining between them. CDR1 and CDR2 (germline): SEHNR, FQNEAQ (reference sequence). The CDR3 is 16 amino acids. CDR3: CASSDRTAKANYGYTF. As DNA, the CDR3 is TGTGCCAGCAGCGACCGGACAGCTAAAGCTAACTATGGCTACACCTTC.

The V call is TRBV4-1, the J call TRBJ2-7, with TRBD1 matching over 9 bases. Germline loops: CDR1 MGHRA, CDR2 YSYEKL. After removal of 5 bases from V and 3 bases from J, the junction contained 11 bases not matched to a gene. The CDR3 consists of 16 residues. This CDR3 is CASSAQYGTGNYEQYF. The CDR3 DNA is TGCGCCAGCAGCGCCCAATACGGGACAGGGAACTACGAGCAGTACTTC.

The CDR3: CASAGFSQPQHF. CDR3 nucleotides: TGTGCCTCGGCCGGGTTTAGTCAGCCCCAGCATTTT. The chain uses TRBV12-3 or TRBV12-4 and TRBJ1-5, with D unclear. The CDR3 has 12 amino acids. Trimming left V 11 bases short and J 6 bases short, with 14 bases between.

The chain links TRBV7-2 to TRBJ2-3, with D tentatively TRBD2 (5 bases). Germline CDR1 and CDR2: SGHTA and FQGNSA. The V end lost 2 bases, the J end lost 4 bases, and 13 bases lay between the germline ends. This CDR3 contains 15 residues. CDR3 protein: CASSLKGGRPDTQYF. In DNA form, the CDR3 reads TGTGCCAGCAGCTTAAAAGGCGGGCGCCCAGATACGCAGTATTTT.

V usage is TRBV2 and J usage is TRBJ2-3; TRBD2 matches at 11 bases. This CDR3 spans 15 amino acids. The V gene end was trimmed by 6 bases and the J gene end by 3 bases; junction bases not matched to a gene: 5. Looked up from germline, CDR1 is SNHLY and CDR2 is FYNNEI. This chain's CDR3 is CASRVGTSGTDTQYF. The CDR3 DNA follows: TGTGCCAGCAGAGTTGGGACTAGCGGTACAGATACGCAGTATTTT.

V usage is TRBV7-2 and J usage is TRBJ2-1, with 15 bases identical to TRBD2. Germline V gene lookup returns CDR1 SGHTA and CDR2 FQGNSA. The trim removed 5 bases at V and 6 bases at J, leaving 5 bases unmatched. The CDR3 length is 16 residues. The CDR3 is CASSPGLAGGLNEQFF. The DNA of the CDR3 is TGTGCCAGCAGCCCGGGACTAGCGGGAGGCCTCAATGAGCAGTTCTTC. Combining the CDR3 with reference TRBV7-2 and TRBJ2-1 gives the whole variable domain GAGVSQSPSNKVTEKGKDVELRCDPISGHTALYWYRQSLGQGLEFLIYFQGNSAPDKSGLPSDRFSAERTGGSVSTLTIQRTQQEDSAVYLCASSPGLAGGLNEQFFGPGTRLTVL.

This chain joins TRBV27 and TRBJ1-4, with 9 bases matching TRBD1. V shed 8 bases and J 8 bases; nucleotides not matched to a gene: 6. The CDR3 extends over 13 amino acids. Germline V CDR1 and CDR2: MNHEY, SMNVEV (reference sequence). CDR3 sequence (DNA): TGTGCCAGCCAGGGGACAGGGCGCGAAAAACTGTTTTTT. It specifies CASQGTGREKLFF.

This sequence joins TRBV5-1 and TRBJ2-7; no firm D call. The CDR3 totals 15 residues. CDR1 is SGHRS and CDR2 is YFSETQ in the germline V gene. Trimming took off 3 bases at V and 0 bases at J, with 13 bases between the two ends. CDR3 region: CASSSTQRSSYEQYF. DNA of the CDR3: TGCGCCAGCAGCTCAACTCAAAGAAGCTCCTACGAGCAGTACTTC.

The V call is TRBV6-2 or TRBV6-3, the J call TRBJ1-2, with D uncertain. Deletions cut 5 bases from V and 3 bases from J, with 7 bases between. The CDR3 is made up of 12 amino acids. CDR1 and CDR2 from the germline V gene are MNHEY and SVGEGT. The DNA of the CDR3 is TGTGCCAGCAGTGATACTGACTATGGCTACACCTTC. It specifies CASSDTDYGYTF.

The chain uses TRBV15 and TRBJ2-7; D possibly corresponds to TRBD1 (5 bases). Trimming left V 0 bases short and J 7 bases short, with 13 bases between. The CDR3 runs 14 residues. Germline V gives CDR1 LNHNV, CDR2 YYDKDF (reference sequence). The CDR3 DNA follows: TGTGCCACCAGCAGAGATGAGTGGGGCCGGGAGCAGTACTTC. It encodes CATSRDEWGREQYF.

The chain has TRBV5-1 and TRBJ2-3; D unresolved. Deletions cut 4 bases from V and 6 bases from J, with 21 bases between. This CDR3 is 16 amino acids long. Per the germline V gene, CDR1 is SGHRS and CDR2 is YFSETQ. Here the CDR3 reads CASSPNYAKGFDTQYF. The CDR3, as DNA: TGCGCCAGCAGCCCTAACTACGCGAAAGGTTTTGATACGCAGTATTTT.

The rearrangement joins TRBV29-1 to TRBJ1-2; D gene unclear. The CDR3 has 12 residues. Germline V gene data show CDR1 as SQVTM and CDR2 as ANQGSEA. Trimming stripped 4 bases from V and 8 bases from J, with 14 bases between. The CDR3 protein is CSVATLGGGYTF. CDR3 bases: TGCAGCGTTGCGACCCTCGGAGGCGGCTACACCTTC.

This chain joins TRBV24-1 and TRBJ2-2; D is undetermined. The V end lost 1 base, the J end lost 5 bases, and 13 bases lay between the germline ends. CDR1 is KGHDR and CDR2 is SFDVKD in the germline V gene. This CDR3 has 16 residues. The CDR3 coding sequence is TGTGCCACCAGTGATTTCGGTAGCTCTGGTACCGGGGAGCTGTTTTTT. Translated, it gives CATSDFGSSGTGELFF.

Written as DNA, the CDR3 is TGTGCCAGCTCACCTAAGAAGGGGGCAGCTAATGAAAAACTGTTTTTT. This encodes CASSPKKGAANEKLFF. The chain is built from TRBV18 and TRBJ1-4; TRBD1 matches at 7 bases. Trimming cost V 3 bases and J 3 bases; bases outside gene matches: 7. The CDR3 has 16 amino acids. Looked up from germline, CDR1 is KGHSH and CDR2 is LQKENI. Variable domain in full (rest from reference TRBV18 and TRBJ1-4): NAGVMQNPRHLVRRRGQEARLRCSPMKGHSHVYWYRQLPEEGLKFMVYLQKENIIDESGMPKERFSAEFPKEGPSILRIQQVVRGDSAAYFCASSPKKGAANEKLFFGSGTQLSVL.

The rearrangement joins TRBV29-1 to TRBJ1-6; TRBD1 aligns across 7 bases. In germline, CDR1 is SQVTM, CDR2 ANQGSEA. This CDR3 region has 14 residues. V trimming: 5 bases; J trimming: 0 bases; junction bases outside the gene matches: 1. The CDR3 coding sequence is TGCAGCGTTCGGGACAGCTCCTATAATTCACCCCTCCACTTT. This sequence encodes CSVRDSSYNSPLHF.

The CDR3 loop reads CASSSDAGQYF. In DNA form, the CDR3 reads TGTGCCAGCAGTTCTGACGCGGGGCAGTACTTC. V is TRBV28 and J is TRBJ2-7; perhaps TRBD2 as D (5 bases). In germline, CDR1 is MDHEN, CDR2 SYDVKM. The V and J ends lost 4 bases and 9 bases respectively, with 10 bases between them. The CDR3 contains 11 residues. Supplemented by reference TRBV28 and TRBJ2-7, the full variable domain reads DVKVTQSSRYLVKRTGEKVFLECVQDMDHENMFWYRQDPGLGLRLIYFSYDVKMKEKGDIPEGYSVSREKKERFSLILESASTNQTSMYLCASSSDAGQYFGPGTRLTVT.

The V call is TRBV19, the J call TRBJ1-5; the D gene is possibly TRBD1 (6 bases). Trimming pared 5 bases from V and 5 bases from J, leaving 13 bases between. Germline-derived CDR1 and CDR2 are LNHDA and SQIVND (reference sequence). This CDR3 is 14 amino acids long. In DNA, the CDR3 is TGTGCCAGTAGTTATCGACAGGACTATCAGCCCCAGCATTTT. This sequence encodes CASSYRQDYQPQHF.

CDR3 protein: CASSLSLSTGAYEQYF. The CDR3, as DNA: TGTGCCAGCAGTTTATCCCTCTCGACAGGGGCCTACGAGCAGTACTTC. V usage is TRBV28 and J usage is TRBJ2-7; 8 bases match TRBD1. CDR1 is MDHEN, CDR2 SYDVKM, per germline. V lost 1 base, J lost 2 bases, and 7 bases stayed unmatched. The CDR3 totals 16 residues.

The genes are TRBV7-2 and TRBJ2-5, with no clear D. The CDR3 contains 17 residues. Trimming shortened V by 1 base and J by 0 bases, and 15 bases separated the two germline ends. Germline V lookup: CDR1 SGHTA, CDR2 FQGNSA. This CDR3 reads CASSLDPARAYQETQYF. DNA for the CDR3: TGTGCCAGCAGCTTAGATCCCGCCCGAGCGTACCAAGAGACCCAGTACTTC.

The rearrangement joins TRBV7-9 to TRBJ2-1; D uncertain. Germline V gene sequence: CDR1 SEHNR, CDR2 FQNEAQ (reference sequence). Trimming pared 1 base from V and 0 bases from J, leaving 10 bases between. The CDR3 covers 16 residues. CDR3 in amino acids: CASSLEQSLSYNEQFF. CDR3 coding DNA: TGTGCCAGCAGCTTAGAACAGAGTCTCTCCTACAATGAGCAGTTCTTC.

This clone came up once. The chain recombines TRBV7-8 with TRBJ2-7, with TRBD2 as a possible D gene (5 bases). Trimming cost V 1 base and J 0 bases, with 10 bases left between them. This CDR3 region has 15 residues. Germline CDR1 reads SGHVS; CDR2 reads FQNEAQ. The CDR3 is CASSLELGSSYEQYF. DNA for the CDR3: TGTGCCAGCAGCTTAGAACTGGGGAGCTCCTACGAGCAGTACTTC.

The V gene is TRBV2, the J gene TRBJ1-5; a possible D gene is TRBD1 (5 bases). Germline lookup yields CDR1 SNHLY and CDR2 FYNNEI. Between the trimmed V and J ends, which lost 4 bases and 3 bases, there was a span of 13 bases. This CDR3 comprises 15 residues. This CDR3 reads CASSGIGGNNQPQHF. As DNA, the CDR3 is TGTGCCAGCAGTGGTATCGGGGGGAACAATCAGCCCCAGCATTTT.

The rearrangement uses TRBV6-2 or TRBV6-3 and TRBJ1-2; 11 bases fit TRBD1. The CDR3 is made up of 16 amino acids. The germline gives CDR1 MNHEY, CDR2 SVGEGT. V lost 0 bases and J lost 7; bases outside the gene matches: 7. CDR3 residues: CASSYSKDRGLGGYTF. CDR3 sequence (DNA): TGTGCCAGCAGTTACTCGAAGGACAGGGGGCTCGGTGGCTACACCTTC.

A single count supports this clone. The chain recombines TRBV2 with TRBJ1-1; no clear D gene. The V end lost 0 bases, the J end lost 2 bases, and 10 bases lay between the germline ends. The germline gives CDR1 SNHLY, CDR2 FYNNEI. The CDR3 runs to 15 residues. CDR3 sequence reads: CASSEASRTNTEAFF. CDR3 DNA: TGTGCCAGCAGTGAAGCGTCCAGGACTAACACTGAAGCTTTCTTT.